The clone carrying this T cell receptor (beta chain) was observed a few times. The antigen is undetermined. Molecular barcoding with unique molecular identifiers was used for the TCRbeta library. One entry per CDR3 protein results from TCRdb running MiXCR on the PCR reads. Found here are some 450,000 distinct CDR3 sequences, 43% of them singletons; the top ten hold approximately 25%. Germline loops: CDR1 SGHVS, CDR2 FNYEAQ. The CDR3 is 18 residues long. V was trimmed by 2 bases and J by 2 bases, leaving 20 bases between them. These data originate in a study of T-cell reconstitution after alpha-beta-depleted transplantation in children. Study results and caveats: Several hundred rapidly expanded clones from non-depleted graft cells reportedly supplied alpha-beta T cells about two months post-transplant.

The J gene is TRBJ2-3, the V gene TRBV7-6; D perhaps matches TRBD1 (6 bases). The specimen was PBMCs, collected before TCRalphabeta/CD19-depleted stem cell transplant. This clonotype was sampled from a girl aged 2-15 years with aplastic anemia, due to receive a stem cell transplant. The CDR3 loop is CASSLRGSGRRNTDTQYF. The CDR3, as DNA: TGTGCCAGCAGCTTAAGGGGGTCTGGGCGGAGGAACACAGATACGCAGTATTTT.